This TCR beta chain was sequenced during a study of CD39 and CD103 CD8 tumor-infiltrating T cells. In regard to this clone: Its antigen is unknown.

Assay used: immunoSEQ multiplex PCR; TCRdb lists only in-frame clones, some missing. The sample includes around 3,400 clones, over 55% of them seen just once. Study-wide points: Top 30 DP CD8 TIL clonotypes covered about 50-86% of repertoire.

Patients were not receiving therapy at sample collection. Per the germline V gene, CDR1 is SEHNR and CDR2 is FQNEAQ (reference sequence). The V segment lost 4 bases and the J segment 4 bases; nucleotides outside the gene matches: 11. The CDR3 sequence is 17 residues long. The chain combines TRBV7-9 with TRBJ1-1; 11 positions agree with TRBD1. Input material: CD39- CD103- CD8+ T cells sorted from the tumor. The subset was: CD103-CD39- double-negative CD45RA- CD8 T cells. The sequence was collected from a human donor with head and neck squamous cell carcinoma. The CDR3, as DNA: TGTGCCAGCAGCTCATCAGGACAGGGGGCATTGGGCACTGAAGCTTTCTTT. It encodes CASSSSGQGALGTEAFF.